Below are 19 T cell receptor beta chains sequenced from a single sample in a study of post-analysis software for immune sequencing data. Study-wide findings and caveats: Patients had higher frequencies than controls of about five TRBV segments, including TRBV5-6, TRBV5-1 and TRBV20-1.

Built from TCR beta cDNA, the libraries had unique molecular identifiers in them. Via MiXCR, TCRdb re-called the PCR reads, giving one row per CDR3 protein. Among approximately 730,000 distinct CDR3 sequences listed, approximately 44% were seen once. The antigens of these receptors remain unknown. Sequenced sample: blood. The receptors derive from a girl aged 10 to 17 with multiple sclerosis.

This clonotype was seen a few times. The V gene is TRBV6-6, the J gene TRBJ2-7, with 11 positions matching TRBD1. This CDR3 region has 15 residues. CDR1 MNHNY and CDR2 SVGAGI come from the germline V gene (reference sequence). J gave up 2 bases and V 5 bases, and 5 bases lay outside the gene matches. The CDR3: CASSPRDRGAYEQYF. The CDR3 DNA reads as TGTGCCAGCAGTCCCCGGGACAGGGGGGCCTACGAGCAGTACTTC.

The chain is built from TRBV7-3 and TRBJ2-4, with D perhaps matching TRBD1 (5 bases). The tail of the sequence fits TRBJ2-7 better, so the J call may be wrong. Germline CDR1 is SGHTA and CDR2 is FQGTGA. The CDR3 is 15 amino acids. The CDR3 region has the DNA TGTGCCAGCAGCTTAGGCCCCGGACAAATATACGAGCAGTACTTC. Protein: CASSLGPGQIYEQYF.

The table lists this clonotype with a few counts. The rearrangement links TRBV29-1 to TRBJ2-3; 12 positions agree with TRBD2. Germline V gene sequence: CDR1 SQVTM, CDR2 ANQGSEA. Germline trimming cut 3 bases from V and 8 bases from J; bases unmatched to any gene: 6. This CDR3 region has 14 residues. CDR3 DNA sequence: TGCAGCGTTGAGGTGACTAGCGGGAGTACTACGCAGTATTTT. This gives the protein CSVEVTSGSTTQYF.

This chain connects TRBV20-1 to TRBJ1-2, with D possibly TRBD1 on 6 matching bases. The CDR3 consists of 13 residues. Germline V gives CDR1 DFQATT, CDR2 SNEGSKA (reference sequence). Trimming shortened V by 0 bases and J by 8 bases, and 13 bases separated the two germline ends. CDR3 in amino acids: CSARDPTGSGYTF. In nucleotides, the CDR3 is TGCAGTGCTAGAGATCCCACAGGGAGCGGCTACACCTTC.

V usage is TRBV5-4 and J usage is TRBJ2-1; possibly TRBD1 for D (6 bases). With the DNA end fitting TRBJ2-7 better, the J assignment may be wrong. CDR3 size: 15 residues. Per the germline V gene, CDR1 is SGHNT and CDR2 is YYREEE (reference sequence). Here the CDR3 reads CASSFPTGSYNEQYF. The CDR3 nucleotides are TGTGCCAGCAGCTTCCCGACAGGCTCCTACAATGAGCAGTACTTC.

This clonotype occurred a few times. The chain recombines TRBV6-2 or TRBV6-3 with TRBJ2-5; TRBD1 aligns across 8 bases. Near its end, the DNA agrees better with TRBJ2-7, so the J call may be wrong. Germline lookup yields CDR1 MNHEY and CDR2 SVGEGT. The CDR3 has 15 amino acids. The CDR3 loop is CAIRGVDRVLNEQYF. CDR3 nucleotide sequence: TGTGCCATTCGAGGCGTGGACAGGGTGTTGAACGAGCAGTACTTC.

The chain employs TRBV3-1 and TRBJ2-4, with a weak D call TRBD1 (5 bases). V was pared by 0 bases and J by 6 bases, with 12 bases between. The germline gives CDR1 LGHDT, CDR2 YNNKEL (reference sequence). The CDR3 consists of 15 residues. CDR3 nucleotide sequence: TGTGCCAGCAGCCAAGATCCCGGCAGGGTAAACATTCAGTACTTC. Its protein is CASSQDPGRVNIQYF.

In its sample, this clonotype was seen once. The genes are TRBV20-1 and TRBJ2-3, with 9 bases identical to TRBD1. The CDR3 is 14 residues long. J was trimmed by 3 bases and V by 6 bases; bases with no gene match: 7. The germline V gene encodes CDR1 DFQATT and CDR2 SNEGSKA (reference sequence). This chain's CDR3 is CSANDRGVTDTQYF. In nucleotides, the CDR3 is TGCAGTGCCAACGACAGGGGGGTTACAGATACGCAGTATTTT.

This clonotype has only a few counts. As DNA, the CDR3 is TGTGCCAGCCAAAGAGGAAACACTGAAGCTTTCTTT. Translating it yields CASQRGNTEAFF. The gene calls are TRBV12-3 or TRBV12-4 and TRBJ1-1, with D uncertain. There are 12 residues in the CDR3. The germline V and J ends were trimmed by 8 bases and 2 bases, with 9 bases remaining between them.

The chain carries TRBV2 and TRBJ2-5; D is perhaps TRBD2 (6 bases). CDR1 and CDR2 (germline): SNHLY, FYNNEI. Trimming stripped 8 bases from V and 1 base from J, with 17 bases between. CDR3 length equals 15 residues. CDR3 amino acids: CASRMEGISQETQYF. The CDR3 DNA follows: TGTGCCAGCCGGATGGAGGGAATATCCCAAGAGACCCAGTACTTC.

This sequence joins TRBV6-6 and TRBJ1-1; 7 bases are shared with TRBD1. The CDR3 has 14 amino acids. Germline loops: CDR1 MNHNY, CDR2 SVGAGI (reference sequence). V shed 2 bases, J shed 4 bases, and the junction held 4 bases outside the gene matches. CDR3 loop: CASSYTGALTEAFF. CDR3 DNA sequence: TGTGCCAGCAGTTACACAGGGGCACTCACTGAAGCTTTCTTT.

The chain is built from TRBV27 and TRBJ1-1; no clear D. The CDR3 has 9 amino acids. The germline gives CDR1 MNHEY, CDR2 SMNVEV (reference sequence). V lost 7 bases to trimming and J lost 13 bases, with 10 bases between them. DNA of the CDR3: TGTGCCAGCACCCTATGTGATTTCTTT. Translating it yields CASTLCDFF.

This chain uses TRBV11-1 with TRBJ2-5, with TRBD2 matching over 7 bases. TRBJ2-7 explains the end of the DNA better; the J call may be wrong. Germline assignment: CDR1 SGHAT and CDR2 FQDESV (reference sequence). CDR3 length: 17 residues. The CDR3: CASSPNSLAEGVYEQYF. Written as DNA, the CDR3 is TGTGCCAGCAGCCCTAACTCCCTAGCGGAAGGAGTCTACGAGCAGTACTTC.

The J gene is TRBJ2-1, the V gene TRBV15, with D hard to call. Germline V gives CDR1 LNHNV, CDR2 YYDKDF (reference sequence). The CDR3 sequence is 13 residues long. The V end was cut by 8 bases, the J end by 8 bases, with 16 bases between. The CDR3, as DNA: TGTGCCACCGGACCCAAAGGTGGAGATGAGCAGTTCTTC. It yields the protein CATGPKGGDEQFF. The full variable domain, in which reference TRBV15 and TRBJ2-1 provide the parts outside the CDR3, is DAMVIQNPRYQVTQFGKPVTLSCSQTLNHNVMYWYQQKSSQAPKLLFHYYDKDFNNEADTPDNFQSRRPNTSFCFLDIRSPGLGDTAMYLCATGPKGGDEQFFGPGTRLTVL.

The rearrangement joins TRBV10-2 to TRBJ2-1; D is uncertain. The CDR3 runs 16 residues. The V and J ends lost 5 bases and 6 bases respectively, with 20 bases between them. CDR1 WSHSY and CDR2 SAAADI come from the germline V gene. CDR3 amino acids: CASSPYTTPPGNEQFF. Here the CDR3 DNA reads TGCGCCAGCAGTCCGTATACTACTCCGCCTGGCAATGAGCAGTTCTTC.

CDR3 loop: CASSTGTGAFDTQYF. The CDR3 nucleotides read TGTGCCAGCAGCACCGGGACAGGGGCTTTTGATACGCAGTATTTT. This chain joins TRBV6-5 and TRBJ2-3, with 10 bases identical to TRBD1. The CDR3 totals 15 residues. V shed 6 bases and J 6 bases; nucleotides not matched to a gene: 9. Germline assignment: CDR1 MNHEY and CDR2 SVGAGI.

A single count supports this clonotype. The V call is TRBV3-1, the J call TRBJ2-5, with a possible D match to TRBD2 (6 bases). This CDR3 is built from 15 residues. The germline gives CDR1 LGHDT, CDR2 YNNKEL (reference sequence). Trimming left V 6 bases short and J 4 bases short, with 18 bases between. This CDR3 reads CASRMGGAVRETQYF. In DNA, the CDR3 is TGTGCCAGCAGGATGGGCGGGGCAGTGCGAGAGACCCAGTACTTC.

This clonotype was observed a handful of times. The V call is TRBV3-1, the J call TRBJ1-2, with D unresolved. Germline CDR1 reads LGHDT; CDR2 reads YNNKEL (reference sequence). The CDR3 extends over 14 amino acids. The germline V and J ends were trimmed by 3 bases and 2 bases, with 10 bases remaining between them. The CDR3 DNA sequence: TGTGCCAGCAGCCAGGCGGATCGGAACTATGGCTACACCTTC. It translates to CASSQADRNYGYTF. The whole variable domain, remainder taken from reference TRBV3-1 and TRBJ1-2, is DTAVSQTPKYLVTQMGNDKSIKCEQNLGHDTMYWYKQDSKKFLKIMFSYNNKELIINETVPNRFSPKSPDKAHLNLHINSLELGDSAVYFCASSQADRNYGYTFGSGTRLTVV.

The rearrangement links TRBV29-1 to TRBJ1-4; the match to TRBD1 covers 9 bases. The CDR3 consists of 14 residues. Germline CDR1 and CDR2: SQVTM and ANQGSEA. J lost 4 bases, V lost 6 bases, and 6 bases had no gene match. The CDR3 region is CSVAQGAINEKLFF. The CDR3 DNA is TGCAGCGTGGCACAGGGGGCGATTAATGAAAAACTGTTTTTT. The whole variable domain, filled in from reference TRBV29-1 and TRBJ1-4, reads SAVISQKPSRDICQRGTSLTIQCQVDSQVTMMFWYRQQPGQSLTLIATANQGSEATYESGFVIDKFPISRPNLTFSTLTVSNMSPEDSSIYLCSVAQGAINEKLFFGSGTQLSVL.